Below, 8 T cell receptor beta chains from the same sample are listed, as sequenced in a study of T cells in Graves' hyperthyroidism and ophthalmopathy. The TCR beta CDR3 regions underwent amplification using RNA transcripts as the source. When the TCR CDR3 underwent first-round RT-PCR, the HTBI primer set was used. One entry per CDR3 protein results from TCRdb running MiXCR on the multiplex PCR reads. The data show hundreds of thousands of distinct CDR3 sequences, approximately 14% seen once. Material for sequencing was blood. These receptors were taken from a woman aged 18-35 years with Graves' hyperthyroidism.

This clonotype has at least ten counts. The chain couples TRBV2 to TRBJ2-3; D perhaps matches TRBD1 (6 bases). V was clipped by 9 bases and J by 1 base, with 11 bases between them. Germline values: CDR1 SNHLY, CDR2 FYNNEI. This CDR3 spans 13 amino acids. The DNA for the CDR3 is TGTGCCAGAAAACAGGGTGGCACAGATACGCAGTATTTT. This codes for CARKQGGTDTQYF.

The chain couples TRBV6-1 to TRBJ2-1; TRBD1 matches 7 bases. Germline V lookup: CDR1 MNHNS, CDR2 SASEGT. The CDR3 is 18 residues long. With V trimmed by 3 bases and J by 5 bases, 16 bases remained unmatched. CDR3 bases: TGTGCCAGCAGTGATCCCCTCAGACAGGGCTTGTGGGACAATGAGCAGTTCTTC. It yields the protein CASSDPLRQGLWDNEQFF.

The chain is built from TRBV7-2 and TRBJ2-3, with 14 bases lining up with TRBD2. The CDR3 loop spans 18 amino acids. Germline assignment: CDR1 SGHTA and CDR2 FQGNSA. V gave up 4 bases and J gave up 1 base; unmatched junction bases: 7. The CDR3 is CASSYAGTSGSRTDTQYF. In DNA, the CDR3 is TGTGCCAGCAGCTACGCCGGGACTAGCGGGAGCCGCACAGATACGCAGTATTTT.

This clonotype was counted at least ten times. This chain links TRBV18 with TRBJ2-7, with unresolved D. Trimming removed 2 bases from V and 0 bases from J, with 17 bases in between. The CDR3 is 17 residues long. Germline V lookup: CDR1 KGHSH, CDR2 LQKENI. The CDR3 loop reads CASSPGFPGSSSYEQYF. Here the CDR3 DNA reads TGTGCCAGCTCACCAGGTTTTCCGGGCTCCAGCTCCTACGAGCAGTACTTC.

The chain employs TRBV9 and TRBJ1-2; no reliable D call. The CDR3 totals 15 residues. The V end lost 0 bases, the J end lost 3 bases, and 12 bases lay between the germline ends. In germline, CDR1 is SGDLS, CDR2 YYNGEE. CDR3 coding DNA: TGTGCCAGCAGCGTAGGAAGGGTTCTGGACTATGGCTACACCTTC. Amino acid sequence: CASSVGRVLDYGYTF.

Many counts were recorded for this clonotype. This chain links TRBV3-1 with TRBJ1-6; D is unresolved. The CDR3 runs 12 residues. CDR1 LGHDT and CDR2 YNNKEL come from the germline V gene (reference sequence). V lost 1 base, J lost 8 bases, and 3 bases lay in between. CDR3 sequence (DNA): TGTGCCAGCAGCCAAGGAGATTCACCCCTCCACTTT. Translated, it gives CASSQGDSPLHF. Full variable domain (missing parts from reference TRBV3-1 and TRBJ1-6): DTAVSQTPKYLVTQMGNDKSIKCEQNLGHDTMYWYKQDSKKFLKIMFSYNNKELIINETVPNRFSPKSPDKAHLNLHINSLELGDSAVYFCASSQGDSPLHFGNGTRLTVT.

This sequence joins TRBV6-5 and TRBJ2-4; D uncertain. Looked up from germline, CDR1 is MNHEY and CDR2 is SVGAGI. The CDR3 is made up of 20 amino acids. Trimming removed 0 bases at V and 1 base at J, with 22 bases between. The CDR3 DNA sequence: TGTGCCAGCAGTTACTCGCACGCGGTCTTTCATACCCACGCCAAAAACATTCAGTACTTC. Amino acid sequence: CASSYSHAVFHTHAKNIQYF.

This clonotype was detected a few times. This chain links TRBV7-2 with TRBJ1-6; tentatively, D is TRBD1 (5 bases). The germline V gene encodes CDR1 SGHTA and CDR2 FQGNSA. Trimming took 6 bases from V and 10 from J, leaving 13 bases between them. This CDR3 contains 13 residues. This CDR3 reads CASSGASRSPLHF. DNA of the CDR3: TGTGCCAGCAGTGGGGCCAGTCGGTCACCCCTCCACTTT.